Following are 31 T cell receptor beta chains from one sample sequenced in a study of T cells in Graves' hyperthyroidism and ophthalmopathy. RNA transcripts served as the template for amplifying TCR beta CDR3 regions. Researchers ran a first-round RT-PCR on the TCR CDR3 using the HTBI primer set. Each CDR3 protein is one row after TCRdb ran MiXCR on the multiplex PCR reads. The data hold 50,000 to 75,000 distinct CDR3 sequences, with just under 50% observed a single time. The material sequenced was blood. The receptors stem from a woman in her twenties or thirties with Graves' ophthalmopathy.

V gene TRBV19 combines with J gene TRBJ2-2; D is possibly TRBD2 (5 bases). The CDR3 is 17 residues long. Germline values: CDR1 LNHDA, CDR2 SQIVND (reference sequence). V lost 7 bases and J lost 7, with 25 bases in between. The CDR3 bases are TGTGCCAGTAACACCCCAGCCAGGAGGTCACGAGTCGGGGAGCTGTTTTTT. It translates to CASNTPARRSRVGELFF. The full variable domain, rest sourced from reference TRBV19 and TRBJ2-2, is DGGITQSPKYLFRKEGQNVTLSCEQNLNHDAMYWYRQDPGQGLRLIYYSQIVNDFQKGDIAEGYSVSREKKESFPLTVTSAQKNPTAFYLCASNTPARRSRVGELFFGEGSRLTVL.

The J gene is TRBJ1-2, the V gene TRBV24-1; tentatively, D is TRBD1 (5 bases). This CDR3 contains 14 residues. Trimming pared 9 bases from V and 3 bases from J, leaving 16 bases between. Germline CDR1 KGHDR, CDR2 SFDVKD. CDR3 bases: TGTGCCACCGGGGCGGGAGGGCCCGACTATGGCTACACCTTC. Translation gives CATGAGGPDYGYTF.

Turning to this clonotype: One end of the junction fails to match germline, which may point to a read error. The genes are TRBV12-3 or TRBV12-4 and TRBJ1-2, with TRBD1 matching 7 bases. This CDR3 is built from 13 residues. The CDR3 reads CAGSSGQNNGYTF. The CDR3, as DNA: TGTGCCGGCAGTTCGGGACAGAACAATGGCTACACCTTC.

At least ten counts were recorded for this clonotype. V gene TRBV24-1 combines with J gene TRBJ2-5; TRBD2 matches 7 bases. This CDR3 region has 14 residues. Germline V gives CDR1 KGHDR, CDR2 SFDVKD. The ends lost 6 bases at V and 2 bases at J; junction bases unmatched: 5. CDR3 loop: CATSPSGVQETQYF. The DNA for the CDR3 is TGTGCCACCAGTCCTAGCGGCGTACAAGAGACCCAGTACTTC.

This clonotype has a count of ten or more. V and J are TRBV9 and TRBJ2-1; no definite D call. Trimming removed 4 bases at V and 3 bases at J, with 11 bases between. In germline, CDR1 is SGDLS, CDR2 YYNGEE. The CDR3 extends over 14 amino acids. The CDR3 spells CASSPRIDYNEQFF. The CDR3 coding sequence is TGTGCCAGCAGCCCGCGGATCGACTACAATGAGCAGTTCTTC.

This rearrangement joins TRBV6-5 to TRBJ2-2; 8 bases are shared with TRBD1. V shed 2 bases, J shed 8 bases, and the junction held 4 bases outside the gene matches. The CDR3 covers 14 residues. Per the germline V gene, CDR1 is MNHEY and CDR2 is SVGAGI. CDR3 residues: CASSYTGGGGELFF. CDR3 in DNA: TGTGCCAGCAGTTACACAGGGGGAGGTGGGGAGCTGTTTTTT.

This chain joins TRBV28 and TRBJ1-1, with 8 positions matching TRBD1. J lost 2 bases, V lost 4 bases, and 9 bases had no gene match. The CDR3 extends over 16 amino acids. The germline gives CDR1 MDHEN, CDR2 SYDVKM. CDR3 DNA: TGTGCCAGCAGTTCACTCCTGACAGGGGAAAACACTGAAGCTTTCTTT. Translated, it gives CASSSLLTGENTEAFF.

This clonotype occurred many times. Here the CDR3 reads CSVEGGTSYNEQFF. Here the CDR3 DNA reads TGCAGCGTTGAAGGGGGGACGTCCTACAATGAGCAGTTCTTC. The chain recombines TRBV29-1 with TRBJ2-1; the D gene could be TRBD1 or TRBD2 (5 bases each). The CDR3 extends over 14 amino acids. Germline V gene lookup returns CDR1 SQVTM and CDR2 ANQGSEA. Trimming removed 1 base at V and 1 base at J, with 8 bases between.

The chain's CDR3 is CASSPTGTLYNEQFF. The CDR3 region has the DNA TGTGCCAGCTCACCAACAGGGACCCTCTACAATGAGCAGTTCTTC. The chain is built from TRBV7-7 and TRBJ2-1; weak D call: TRBD1 (6 bases). The length of the CDR3 is 15 residues. V was trimmed by 8 bases and J by 3 bases, leaving 17 bases between them. CDR1 is SSHAT, CDR2 FNYEAQ, per germline (reference sequence).

This sequence joins TRBV20-1 and TRBJ2-7; possibly TRBD1 or TRBD2 for D (5 bases each). The CDR3 is made up of 11 amino acids. Germline CDR1 and CDR2: DFQATT and SNEGSKA (reference sequence). V lost 7 bases, J lost 4 bases, and 11 bases lay in between. Written as DNA, the CDR3 is TGCAGTGGAGGGGTCCTGTACGAGCAGTACTTC. Its protein product is CSGGVLYEQYF.

The table lists this clonotype with many counts. CDR3 residues: CASSMEFGSTYEQYF. The CDR3 DNA reads TGTGCCAGTAGTATGGAGTTCGGCAGTACCTACGAGCAGTACTTC. The V and J genes are TRBV19 and TRBJ2-7; unclear D gene. The CDR3 extends over 15 amino acids. Trimming stripped 3 bases from V and 2 bases from J, with 14 bases between. The germline V gene encodes CDR1 LNHDA and CDR2 SQIVND (reference sequence).

This clonotype was seen repeatedly, ten times or more. This chain uses TRBV5-4 with TRBJ2-2; the match to TRBD2 covers 9 bases. This CDR3 region has 17 residues. Germline lookup yields CDR1 SGHNT and CDR2 YYREEE (reference sequence). The ends lost 1 base at V and 6 bases at J; junction bases unmatched: 10. The CDR3 is CASSLNLVAGVAGELFF. The CDR3 nucleotides are TGTGCCAGCAGCTTGAATCTGGTAGCGGGAGTCGCCGGGGAGCTGTTTTTT.

Many counts were recorded for this clonotype. V gene TRBV28 combines with J gene TRBJ1-2; 11 bases map to TRBD1. CDR3 length: 14 residues. V gave up 2 bases and J gave up 6 bases; unmatched junction bases: 2. The germline V gene has CDR1 MDHEN and CDR2 SYDVKM. The CDR3 loop is CASSLRGQGDGYTF. CDR3 bases: TGTGCCAGCAGTTTAAGGGGACAGGGGGATGGCTACACCTTC.

This clonotype was seen only once. The V and J genes are TRBV9 and TRBJ2-3, with TRBD2 matching over 11 bases. The CDR3 is 16 residues long. Trimming removed 0 bases from V and 1 base from J; junction bases left unmatched: 1. Germline V gene data show CDR1 as SGDLS and CDR2 as YYNGEE. The CDR3 DNA is TGTGCCAGCAGCGTAGAACTAGCGGGAGGCACAGATACGCAGTATTTT. It encodes CASSVELAGGTDTQYF.

The rearrangement uses TRBV20-1 and TRBJ2-3; D is undetermined. The J call may not be correct, given that the DNA end is closer to TRBJ2-1. Germline lookup yields CDR1 DFQATT and CDR2 SNEGSKA (reference sequence). The CDR3 consists of 13 residues. CDR3: CSARKESTDTQFF. The CDR3 DNA follows: TGCAGTGCGAGGAAGGAAAGCACAGATACGCAGTTCTTC.

This clonotype has a count of ten or more. The V gene is TRBV20-1, the J gene TRBJ1-1, with TRBD1 as a possible D gene (5 bases). This CDR3 has 13 amino acids. The germline gives CDR1 DFQATT, CDR2 SNEGSKA (reference sequence). Trimming shortened V by 3 bases and J by 7 bases, and 15 bases separated the two germline ends. The CDR3 DNA reads as TGCAGTGCTAGGGGACTTGGACAAATTGAAGCTTTCTTT. Translated: CSARGLGQIEAFF.

This clonotype has at least ten counts. CDR3 residues: CASSDWGRMNTEAFF. CDR3 nucleotides: TGTGCCAGCTCGGACTGGGGGCGGATGAACACTGAAGCTTTCTTT. The chain carries TRBV5-4 and TRBJ1-1, with D maybe TRBD1 (6 bases). Trimming stripped 7 bases from V and 0 bases from J, with 16 bases between. The CDR3 contains 15 residues. Germline CDR1 and CDR2: SGHNT and YYREEE (reference sequence).

CDR3 amino acids: CAIRGMNTIYF. Written as DNA, the CDR3 is TGTGCCATCAGGGGGATGAACACCATATATTTT. The V gene is TRBV10-3, the J gene TRBJ1-3, with D unclear. CDR1 is ENHRY, CDR2 SYGVKD, per germline. There are 11 residues in the CDR3. V lost 6 bases and J lost 7, with 7 bases in between.

This clonotype was seen at least ten times. The V call is TRBV7-8, the J call TRBJ2-1; weak D call: TRBD1 (5 bases). The CDR3 length is 16 residues. Germline V CDR1 and CDR2: SGHVS, FQNEAQ. Trimming took off 0 bases at V and 8 bases at J, with 17 bases between the two ends. The CDR3 DNA reads TGTGCCAGCAGCTTAGCTTTAGACAGTGTGTTCTATGAGCAGTTCTTC. Translating it yields CASSLALDSVFYEQFF. The variable domain in full, completed from reference TRBV7-8 and TRBJ2-1, reads GAGVSQSPRYKVAKRGQDVALRCDPISGHVSLFWYQQALGQGPEFLTYFQNEAQLDKSGLPSDRFFAERPEGSVSTLKIQRTQQEDSAVYLCASSLALDSVFYEQFFGPGTRLTVL.

In its sample, this clonotype is medium-sized. This chain links TRBV29-1 with TRBJ1-1, with 9 bases that match TRBD1. Trimming at V came to 6 bases and at J to 4 bases, leaving 12 bases not matched to a gene. This CDR3 region has 15 residues. CDR1 is SQVTM and CDR2 is ANQGSEA in the germline V gene. The CDR3 region has the DNA TGCAGCGTATCCCGGGACAGGGTGTTGAGCACTGAAGCTTTCTTT. It codes for CSVSRDRVLSTEAFF. The variable domain in full, completed from reference TRBV29-1 and TRBJ1-1, reads SAVISQKPSRDICQRGTSLTIQCQVDSQVTMMFWYRQQPGQSLTLIATANQGSEATYESGFVIDKFPISRPNLTFSTLTVSNMSPEDSSIYLCSVSRDRVLSTEAFFGQGTRLTVV.

The V call is TRBV20-1, the J call TRBJ2-5; 7 bases are shared with TRBD1. Looked up from germline, CDR1 is DFQATT and CDR2 is SNEGSKA (reference sequence). The CDR3 runs to 16 residues. V shed 0 bases, J shed 5 bases, and the junction held 12 bases outside the gene matches. DNA for the CDR3: TGCAGTGCTAGAGATGGGCTGGGAGAGACAGGGGAGACCCAGTACTTC. It encodes CSARDGLGETGETQYF.

This clonotype was counted at least ten times. The germline gene is not matched at one end of the junction; a read error may be the cause. The chain uses TRBV7-7 and TRBJ2-3, with a tentative D call TRBD1 (7 bases). The CDR3 totals 15 residues. Germline values: CDR1 SSHAT, CDR2 FNYEAQ (reference sequence). The CDR3 DNA is TGTGCTAGCAGCCCAGGGGGGTCGGGCACAGATACGCAGTATTTT. This codes for CASSPGGSGTDTQYF.

About this clonotype itself: An end of the junction does not agree with germline; a read error may underlie this. DNA of the CDR3: TGTGCCAGCAGTCCGACGAGGGGGGAAGAGTCCCAGTACTTC. Translated, it gives CASSPTRGEESQYF. This rearrangement joins TRBV19 to TRBJ2-5; D might be TRBD1 or TRBD2, each matching 6 bases. This CDR3 is 14 amino acids long. The V gene's germline CDR1 is LNHDA and CDR2 SQIVND (reference sequence).

This chain links TRBV6-5 with TRBJ1-1; unclear D gene. Germline V gene lookup returns CDR1 MNHEY and CDR2 SVGAGI. Trimming stripped 3 bases from V and 8 bases from J, with 7 bases between. The length of the CDR3 is 11 residues. CDR3 loop: CASSYGTEAFF. DNA for the CDR3: TGTGCCAGCAGTTATGGCACGGAAGCTTTCTTT.

This chain connects TRBV19 to TRBJ2-1; unclear D gene. The CDR3 has 15 amino acids. Germline V gene lookup returns CDR1 LNHDA and CDR2 SQIVND (reference sequence). V was pared by 6 bases and J by 4 bases, with 16 bases between. CDR3 in DNA: TGTGCCAGTAGCACATACTACGAGCAGTACAATGAGCAGTTCTTC. It codes for CASSTYYEQYNEQFF.

Remarks on this clonotype: A read error may be the cause here, since a much bigger clone is one base away. The gene calls are TRBV6-1 and TRBJ1-6, with no clear D. Germline values: CDR1 MNHNS, CDR2 SASEGT. The CDR3 length is 19 residues. CDR3 sequence (DNA): TGTGCCAGCAGTGAAGCGCTGTCAGGTTTTTTACATCGGGATTCACCCCACCACTTT. Translating gives CASSEALSGFLHRDSPHHF.

The chain carries TRBV4-2 and TRBJ1-1, with TRBD1 matching 9 bases. Per the germline V gene, CDR1 is LGHNA and CDR2 is YNFKEQ. With 4 bases clipped from V and 8 bases from J, the junction kept 11 bases outside the gene matches. The CDR3 loop spans 15 amino acids. The CDR3 loop is CASSPVGTGHHEAFF. The CDR3 coding sequence is TGTGCCAGCAGCCCAGTTGGGACAGGGCACCACGAAGCTTTCTTT.

The chain is built from TRBV15 and TRBJ2-7, with TRBD1 identical over 8 bases. Germline assignment: CDR1 LNHNV and CDR2 YYDKDF (reference sequence). The length of the CDR3 is 14 residues. V gave up 2 bases and J gave up 1 base; unmatched junction bases: 1. The CDR3 coding sequence is TGTGCCACCAGCAGAAGACAGGGGTCCTACGAGCAGTACTTC. Residues: CATSRRQGSYEQYF.

The table lists this clonotype with many counts. The chain uses TRBV19 and TRBJ2-1; 9 bases fit TRBD2. Germline-derived CDR1 and CDR2 are LNHDA and SQIVND (reference sequence). This CDR3 is 14 amino acids long. The trim removed 6 bases at V and 4 bases at J, leaving 4 bases unmatched. CDR3 bases: TGTGCCAGTAGGCGGACTAGCGCGTACAATGAGCAGTTCTTC. This translates into CASRRTSAYNEQFF.

This clonotype came up many times. The chain links TRBV7-9 to TRBJ1-1; D not resolved. The germline gives CDR1 SEHNR, CDR2 FQNEAQ (reference sequence). CDR3 length: 12 residues. The V end lost 1 base, the J end lost 6 bases, and 6 bases lay between the germline ends. This CDR3 reads CASSLETSEAFF. The CDR3 nucleotides are TGTGCCAGCAGCTTAGAAACATCTGAAGCTTTCTTT.

This clonotype rates as medium-sized (0.01 to 0.1%). J is TRBJ1-1 and V is TRBV29-1; D remains unclear. Germline V gene lookup returns CDR1 SQVTM and CDR2 ANQGSEA. The V and J ends lost 4 bases and 1 base respectively, with 7 bases between them. The CDR3 extends over 12 amino acids. The CDR3 loop is CSVGGGNTEAFF. CDR3 nucleotides: TGCAGCGTTGGAGGAGGGAACACTGAAGCTTTCTTT.